The subject of this entry is one T cell receptor (beta chain). The data were obtained in a study of blood T cell repertoires in COVID-19. Participants spanned ages roughly 18 to 95 years and resided in about 24 US areas. The study assigned cohorts using participant-reported clinical history. In the source study's methods: How many nucleated cells were present was estimated from reference gene primer amplification. Sequencing was performed with immunoSEQ multiplex PCR; in TCRdb, only in-frame clones are kept and a portion is missing. The D gene and trimming were derived from the DNA, and the V and J assignments and clone size from that table. There are 330,000 or so clones in the sample; about 90% occur only once, and roughly 2% lies in the top ten. The CDR3 has 15 residues. Losses at the gene ends were 3 bases for V and 1 base for J; bases not matched to a gene: 1. Germline V gives CDR1 SNHLY, CDR2 FYNNEI.

The J gene is TRBJ1-5, the V gene TRBV2; 9 bases are a match to TRBD1. Source material: PBMCs or T cells enriched from blood (not recorded which). This receptor was obtained from a man aged 40-49 years in a cohort exposed to, infected with or recovered from COVID-19 (not recorded which). In DNA form, the CDR3 reads TGTGCCAGCAGTGAGGGGACAGGGAGCAATCAGCCCCAGCATTTT. This sequence encodes CASSEGTGSNQPQHF. Drawing the rest from reference TRBV2 and TRBJ1-5, the complete variable domain is EPEVTQTPSHQVTQMGQEVILRCVPISNHLYFYWYRQILGQKVEFLVSFYNNEISEKSEIFDDQFSVERPDGSNFTLKIRSTKLEDSAMYFCASSEGTGSNQPQHFGDGTRLSIL.